Below are 5 T cell receptor beta chains sequenced from a single sample in a study of blood T cell repertoires in COVID-19. This table comes from immunoSEQ multiplex PCR, and its TCRdb copy is limited to in-frame clones, with some not included. The table records about 270,000 clones, approximately 90% of them present only once. Sequences were obtained from PBMCs or T cells enriched from blood (not recorded which). The source of these receptors is a woman between 50 and 59 years old who had recovered from COVID-19.

Note on this clone: An end of the junction does not agree with germline; a read error may underlie this. The rearrangement uses TRBV7-7 and TRBJ2-2, with 7 bases lining up with TRBD1. Germline V gives CDR1 SSHAT, CDR2 FNYEAQ (reference sequence). CDR3 size: 16 residues. CDR3 residues: CASSPSGTANTGELFF. The CDR3 nucleotides are TGTGCTAGCAGTCCATCCGGGACAGCGAACACCGGGGAGCTGTTTTTT.

The table lists this clone with a count of one. The gene calls are TRBV14 and TRBJ2-7; no reliable D call. The ends were cut back, 4 bases at V and 4 bases at J, with 8 bases in the middle. Germline CDR1 SGHDN, CDR2 FVKESK. This CDR3 is built from 12 residues. CDR3 loop: CASSPERYEQYF. CDR3 in DNA: TGTGCCAGCAGCCCGGAGCGATACGAGCAGTACTTC.

CDR3 DNA: TGTGCCAGCAGCTTAGAATCAGGGTGGAACACTGAAGCTTTCTTT. Translation: CASSLESGWNTEAFF. The chain is built from TRBV7-8 and TRBJ1-1; D may be TRBD1 (5 bases). CDR3 size: 15 residues. Trimming cost V 1 base and J 1 base, with 10 bases left between them. Germline V gives CDR1 SGHVS, CDR2 FQNEAQ.

This clone was counted at least ten times. Within the sample, other DNA sequences also encode this same CDR3. The gene calls are TRBV4-1 and TRBJ1-2; TRBD1 agrees at 8 bases. Unmatched junction bases numbered 5, after V lost 4 bases and J lost 4 bases. CDR3 size: 14 residues. In germline, CDR1 is MGHRA, CDR2 YSYEKL. This chain's CDR3 is CASSPGQGGYGYTF. CDR3 coding DNA: TGCGCCAGCAGCCCCGGACAGGGTGGCTATGGCTACACCTTC.

This clone has just one count. The chain uses TRBV14 and TRBJ2-2, with 9 bases identical to TRBD1. Trimming cost V 2 bases and J 3 bases; bases outside gene matches: 13. Germline assignment: CDR1 SGHDN and CDR2 FVKESK. This CDR3 is built from 19 residues. CDR3 sequence reads: CASSQPSRDRVSDTGELFF. CDR3 DNA: TGTGCCAGCAGCCAACCTAGCCGGGACAGGGTATCGGACACCGGGGAGCTGTTTTTT.